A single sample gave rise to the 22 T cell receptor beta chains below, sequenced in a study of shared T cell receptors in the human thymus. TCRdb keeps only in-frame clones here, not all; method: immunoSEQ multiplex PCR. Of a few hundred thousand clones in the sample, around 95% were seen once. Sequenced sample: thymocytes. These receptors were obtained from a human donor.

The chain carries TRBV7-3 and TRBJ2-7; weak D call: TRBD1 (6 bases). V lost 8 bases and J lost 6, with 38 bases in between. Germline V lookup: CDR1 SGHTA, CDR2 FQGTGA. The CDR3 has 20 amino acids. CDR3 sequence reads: CASHSGTHTALRRASFEQYF. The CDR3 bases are TGTGCCAGCCACTCCGGGACACATACCGCTCTACGTAGGGCCTCTTTCGAGCAGTACTTC.

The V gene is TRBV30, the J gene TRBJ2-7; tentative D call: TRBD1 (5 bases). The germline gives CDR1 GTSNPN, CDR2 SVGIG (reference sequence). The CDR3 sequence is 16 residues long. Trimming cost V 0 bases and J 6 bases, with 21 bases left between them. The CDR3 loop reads CAWSVRLGARGIEQYF. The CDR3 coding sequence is TGTGCCTGGAGTGTACGTTTAGGGGCGCGTGGGATCGAGCAGTACTTC. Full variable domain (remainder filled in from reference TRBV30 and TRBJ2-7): SQTIHQWPATLVQPVGSPLSLECTVEGTSNPNLYWYRQAAGRGLQLLFYSVGIGQISSEVPQNLSASRPQDRQFILSSKKLLLSDSGFYLCAWSVRLGARGIEQYFGPGTRLTVT.

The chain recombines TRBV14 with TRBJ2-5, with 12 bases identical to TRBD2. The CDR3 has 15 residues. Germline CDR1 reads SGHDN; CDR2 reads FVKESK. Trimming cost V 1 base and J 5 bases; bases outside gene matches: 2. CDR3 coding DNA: TGTGCCAGCAGCCAAGGCACTAGCGGGAGGGAGACCCAGTACTTC. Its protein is CASSQGTSGRETQYF.

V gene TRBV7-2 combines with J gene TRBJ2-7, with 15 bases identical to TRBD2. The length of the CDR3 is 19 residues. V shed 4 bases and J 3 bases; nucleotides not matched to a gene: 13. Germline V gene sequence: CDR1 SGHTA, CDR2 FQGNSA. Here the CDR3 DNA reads TGTGCCAGCAGCTCCTGGACTAGCGGGAGGGAAATTTCAAGCTACGAGCAGTACTTC. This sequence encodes CASSSWTSGREISSYEQYF. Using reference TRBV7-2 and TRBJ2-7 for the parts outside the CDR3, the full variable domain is GAGVSQSPSNKVTEKGKDVELRCDPISGHTALYWYRQSLGQGLEFLIYFQGNSAPDKSGLPSDRFSAERTGGSVSTLTIQRTQQEDSAVYLCASSSWTSGREISSYEQYFGPGTRLTVT.

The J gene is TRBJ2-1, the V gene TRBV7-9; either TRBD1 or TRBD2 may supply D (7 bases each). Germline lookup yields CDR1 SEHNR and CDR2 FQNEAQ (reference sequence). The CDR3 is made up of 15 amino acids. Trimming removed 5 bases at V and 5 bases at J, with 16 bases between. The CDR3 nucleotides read TGTGCCAGCAGCCCTACCCCAGGGGGGGACAATGAGCAGTTCTTC. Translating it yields CASSPTPGGDNEQFF.

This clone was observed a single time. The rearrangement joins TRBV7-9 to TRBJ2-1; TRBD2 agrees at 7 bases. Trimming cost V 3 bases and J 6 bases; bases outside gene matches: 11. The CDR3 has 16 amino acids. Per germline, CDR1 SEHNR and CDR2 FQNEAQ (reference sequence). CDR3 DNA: TGTGCCAGCAGCTTCTGCCCTAGCCCGGGGGGCAATGAGCAGTTCTTC. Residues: CASSFCPSPGGNEQFF.

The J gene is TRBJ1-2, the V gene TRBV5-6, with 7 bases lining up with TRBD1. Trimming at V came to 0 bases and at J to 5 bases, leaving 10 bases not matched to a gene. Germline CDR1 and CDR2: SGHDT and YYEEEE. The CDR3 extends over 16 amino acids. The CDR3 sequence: CASSLGGTDSWYGYTF. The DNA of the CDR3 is TGTGCCAGCAGCTTGGGGGGGACAGATTCCTGGTATGGCTACACCTTC.

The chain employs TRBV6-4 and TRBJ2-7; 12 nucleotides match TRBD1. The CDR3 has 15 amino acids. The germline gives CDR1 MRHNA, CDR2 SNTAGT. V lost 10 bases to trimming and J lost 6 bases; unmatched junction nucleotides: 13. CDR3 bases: TGTGCCACCCTCCCGAGGGGGGACAGGGGGCGCGAGCAGTACTTC. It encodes CATLPRGDRGREQYF.

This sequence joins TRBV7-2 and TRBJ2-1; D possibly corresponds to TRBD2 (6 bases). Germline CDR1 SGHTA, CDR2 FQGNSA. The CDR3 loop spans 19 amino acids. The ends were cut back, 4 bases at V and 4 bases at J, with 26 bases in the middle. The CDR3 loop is CASSSSPDSGPLPYNEQFF. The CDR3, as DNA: TGTGCCAGCAGCTCCTCCCCTGATAGCGGCCCCCTTCCTTACAATGAGCAGTTCTTC.

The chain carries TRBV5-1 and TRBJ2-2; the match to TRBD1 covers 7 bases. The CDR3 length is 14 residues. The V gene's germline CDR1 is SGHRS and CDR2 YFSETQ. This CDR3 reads CAGQVTTLPGELFF. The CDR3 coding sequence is TGCGCTGGACAGGTGACGACCCTGCCCGGGGAGCTGTTTTTT.

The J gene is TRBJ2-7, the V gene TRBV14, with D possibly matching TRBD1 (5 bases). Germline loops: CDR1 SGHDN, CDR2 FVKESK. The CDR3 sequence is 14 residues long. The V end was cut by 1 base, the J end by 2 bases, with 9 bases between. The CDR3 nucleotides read TGTGCCAGCAGCCAAGGGGGCGGTCCCTACGAGCAGTACTTC. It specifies CASSQGGGPYEQYF.

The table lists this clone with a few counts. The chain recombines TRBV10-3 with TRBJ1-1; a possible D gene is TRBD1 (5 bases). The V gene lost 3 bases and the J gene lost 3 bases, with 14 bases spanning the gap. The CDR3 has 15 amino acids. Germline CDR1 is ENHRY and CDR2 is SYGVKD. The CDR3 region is CAISDSRGRDTEAFF. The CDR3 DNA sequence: TGTGCCATCAGTGACTCGAGGGGTAGGGACACTGAAGCTTTCTTT.

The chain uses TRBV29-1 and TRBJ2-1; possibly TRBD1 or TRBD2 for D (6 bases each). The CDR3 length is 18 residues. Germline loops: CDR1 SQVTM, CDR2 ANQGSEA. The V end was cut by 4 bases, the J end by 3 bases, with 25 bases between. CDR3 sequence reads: CSVGRQDYLTPLYNEQFF. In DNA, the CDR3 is TGCAGCGTTGGAAGACAGGACTACCTGACCCCCCTCTACAATGAGCAGTTCTTC.

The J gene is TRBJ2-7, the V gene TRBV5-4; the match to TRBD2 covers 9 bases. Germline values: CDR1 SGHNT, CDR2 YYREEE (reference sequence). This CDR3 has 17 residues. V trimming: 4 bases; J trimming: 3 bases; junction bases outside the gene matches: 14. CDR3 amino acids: CASSLKPGLAGLYEQYF. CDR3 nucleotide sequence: TGTGCCAGCAGCCTAAAGCCCGGGCTAGCGGGACTCTACGAGCAGTACTTC. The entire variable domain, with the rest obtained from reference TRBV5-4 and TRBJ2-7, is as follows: ETGVTQSPTHLIKTRGQQVTLRCSSQSGHNTVSWYQQALGQGPQFIFQYYREEENGRGNFPPRFSGLQFPNYSSELNVNALELDDSALYLCASSLKPGLAGLYEQYFGPGTRLTVT.

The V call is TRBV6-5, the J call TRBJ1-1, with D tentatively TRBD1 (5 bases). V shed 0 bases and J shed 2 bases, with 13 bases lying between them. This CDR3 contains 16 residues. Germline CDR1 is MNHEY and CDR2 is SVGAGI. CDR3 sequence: CASSYSSGRDNTEAFF. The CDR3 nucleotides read TGTGCCAGCAGTTACTCGTCGGGGCGGGATAACACTGAAGCTTTCTTT.

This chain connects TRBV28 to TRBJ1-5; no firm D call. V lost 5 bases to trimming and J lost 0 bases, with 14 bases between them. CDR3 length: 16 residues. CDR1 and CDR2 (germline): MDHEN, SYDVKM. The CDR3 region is CASSDTEKNSNQPQHF. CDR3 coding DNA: TGTGCCAGCAGTGATACAGAAAAAAATAGCAATCAGCCCCAGCATTTT. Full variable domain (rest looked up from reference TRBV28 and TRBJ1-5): DVKVTQSSRYLVKRTGEKVFLECVQDMDHENMFWYRQDPGLGLRLIYFSYDVKMKEKGDIPEGYSVSREKKERFSLILESASTNQTSMYLCASSDTEKNSNQPQHFGDGTRLSIL.

DNA for the CDR3: TGCAGTGCGAGGACATTCGAGCAGTACTTC. Translating it yields CSARTFEQYF. The chain carries TRBV20-1 and TRBJ2-7, with D tentatively TRBD1 (5 bases). Trimming pared 6 bases from V and 6 bases from J, leaving 9 bases between. CDR3 length: 10 residues. Germline values: CDR1 DFQATT, CDR2 SNEGSKA (reference sequence).

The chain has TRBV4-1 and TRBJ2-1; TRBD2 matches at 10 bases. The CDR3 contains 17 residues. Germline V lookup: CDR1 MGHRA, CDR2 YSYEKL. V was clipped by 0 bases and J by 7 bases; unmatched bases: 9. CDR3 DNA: TGCGCCAGCAGCCAAGATGGGCCTAGCGGGGGTGATAATGAGCAGTTCTTC. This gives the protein CASSQDGPSGGDNEQFF.

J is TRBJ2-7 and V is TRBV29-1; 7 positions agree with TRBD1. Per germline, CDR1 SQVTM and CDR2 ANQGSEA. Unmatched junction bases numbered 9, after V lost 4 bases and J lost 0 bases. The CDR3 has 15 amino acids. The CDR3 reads CSVGQGRDFSYEQYF. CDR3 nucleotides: TGCAGCGTTGGACAGGGCAGAGATTTCTCCTACGAGCAGTACTTC.

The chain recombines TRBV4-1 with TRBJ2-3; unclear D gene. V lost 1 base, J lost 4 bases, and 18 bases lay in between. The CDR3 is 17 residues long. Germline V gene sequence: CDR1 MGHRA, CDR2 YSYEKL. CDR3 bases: TGCGCCAGCAGCCAAGGCCTAGTTGGGGTCGTCCCAGATACGCAGTATTTT. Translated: CASSQGLVGVVPDTQYF.

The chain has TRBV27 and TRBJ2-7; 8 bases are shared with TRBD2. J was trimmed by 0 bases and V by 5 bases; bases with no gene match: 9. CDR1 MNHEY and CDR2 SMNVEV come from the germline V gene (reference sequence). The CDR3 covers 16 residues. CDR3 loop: CASSPPAGGSSYEQYF. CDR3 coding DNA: TGTGCCAGCAGTCCCCCTGCGGGGGGAAGCTCCTACGAGCAGTACTTC.

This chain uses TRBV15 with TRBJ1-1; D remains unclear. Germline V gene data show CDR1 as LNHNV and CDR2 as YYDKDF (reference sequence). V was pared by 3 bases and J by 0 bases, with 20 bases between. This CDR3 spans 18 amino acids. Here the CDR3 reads CATSRDRWGEGMNTEAFF. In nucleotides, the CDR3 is TGTGCCACCAGCAGGGACCGCTGGGGTGAGGGAATGAACACTGAAGCTTTCTTT.